The table lists the clone carrying this TCR beta chain with a count of one. As yet, its antigen is unknown. It was with a sample-barcoded 5' primer and a J-beta primer mix that a second PCR of roughly 6 to 12 cycles was run. TCRdb recomputed calls from the 5' RACE reads with MiXCR, one row per CDR3 protein. The sample carries some 710,000 distinct CDR3 sequences, 46% recorded once. The sample originates from a study of blood T cells in healthy people across ages. Study observations and caveats: Both naive CD4+ cell counts and diversity were greater in long-lived donors than in aged donors.

This receptor was obtained from an older man in good health. The sample taken for sequencing was blood.

The CDR3 is CASSLFTGHSGANVLTF. DNA for the CDR3: TGTGCCAGCAGCTTATTTACGGGGCACTCTGGGGCCAACGTCCTGACTTTC. The chain is built from TRBV11-2 and TRBJ2-6; D may match TRBD1 or TRBD2 (5 bases each). Germline CDR1 is SGHAT and CDR2 is FQNNGV. The CDR3 has 17 amino acids. Trimming removed 2 bases at V and 0 bases at J, with 11 bases between.